The text below deals with one T cell receptor beta chain. This sample was included in a study of shared T cell receptors in the human thymus. Using immunoSEQ multiplex PCR, the repertoire was profiled, and TCRdb retains in-frame clones only, with some absent. The sample yields hundreds of thousands of clones, roughly 88% seen once. The CDR3 is 14 residues long. V lost 1 base and J lost 6, with 9 bases in between. CDR1 WSHSY and CDR2 SAAADI come from the germline V gene. The same sample was also studied in work on human thymus T cells. From that report: Finnish infants who were healthy and having corrective surgery for congenital heart defects made up the donors. Corrective cardiac surgery supplied the resected thymus tissue. Repertoires from thymus and blood appeared to show biased V and J gene usage.

Material for sequencing was thymocytes. The genes are TRBV10-2 and TRBJ2-2; the D gene is possibly TRBD2 (6 bases). This TCR derives from a boy younger than two with a congenital heart defect. The CDR3 region has the DNA TGCGCCAGCAGTGAGTTACTAGCCGCCGGGGAGCTGTTTTTT. Translating it yields CASSELLAAGELFF.